This TCR beta chain is drawn from a study of blood T cell repertoires in COVID-19. Study context: Sample material is recorded as cDNA or gDNA derived from T cells, B-cell-depleted T cells, or PBMCs.

Per the study methods: Scientists estimated how many nucleated cells there were by amplifying reference gene primers. The repertoire was sequenced with immunoSEQ multiplex PCR; TCRdb's copy has only in-frame clones and lacks some. V and J calls and clone size are given by that table; D and trimming were obtained from the DNA. Of 250,000 to 400,000 clones in the sample, 88% were seen once. Germline V CDR1 and CDR2: LNHDA, SQIVND (reference sequence). The trim removed 3 bases at V and 6 bases at J, leaving 7 bases unmatched. This CDR3 spans 15 amino acids. The rearrangement uses TRBV19 and TRBJ1-5, with 8 positions matching TRBD1. The source of this sequence is a woman aged 25 to 39 with COVID-19, enrolled during active disease. Sequencing was done on a sample of peripheral blood. The CDR3 DNA reads TGTGCCAGTAGTATCCGACAGGGGTACTCTCAGCCCCAGCATTTT. It specifies CASSIRQGYSQPQHF.